This T cell receptor (beta chain) was found in a study of T-cell reconstitution after alpha-beta-depleted transplantation in children. Study results and limitations: Several hundred expanded graft clones reportedly were the source of alpha-beta T cells about two months after transplant. Surviving thymic progenitors and recipient T cells were the source of high TCRbeta diversity at day 60 in some patients. One year after transplant, T-cell counts and diversity came mostly from newly produced T cells.

Unique molecular identifiers were incorporated when the TCRbeta library was constructed. TCRdb re-derived calls from the PCR reads in MiXCR, one entry per CDR3 protein. The sample lists under 300,000 distinct CDR3 sequences, 9.5% to 13% occurring once. This clonotype was found many times. Its antigen is unidentified. Looked up from germline, CDR1 is LGHDT and CDR2 is YNNKEL (reference sequence). CDR3 length equals 12 residues. Deletions cut 4 bases from V and 5 bases from J, with 6 bases between. V is TRBV3-1 and J is TRBJ2-1; D gene unclear. This TCR derives from a male patient under 10 years old who had a stem cell transplant for chronic granulomatous disease, so the T cells may come from the graft donor. Here the sequenced sample was peripheral blood, taken 180 days after TCRalphabeta/CD19-depleted stem cell transplant. CDR3 amino acids: CASSRLNNEQFF. In nucleotides, the CDR3 is TGTGCCAGCAGCCGACTTAACAATGAGCAGTTCTTC.